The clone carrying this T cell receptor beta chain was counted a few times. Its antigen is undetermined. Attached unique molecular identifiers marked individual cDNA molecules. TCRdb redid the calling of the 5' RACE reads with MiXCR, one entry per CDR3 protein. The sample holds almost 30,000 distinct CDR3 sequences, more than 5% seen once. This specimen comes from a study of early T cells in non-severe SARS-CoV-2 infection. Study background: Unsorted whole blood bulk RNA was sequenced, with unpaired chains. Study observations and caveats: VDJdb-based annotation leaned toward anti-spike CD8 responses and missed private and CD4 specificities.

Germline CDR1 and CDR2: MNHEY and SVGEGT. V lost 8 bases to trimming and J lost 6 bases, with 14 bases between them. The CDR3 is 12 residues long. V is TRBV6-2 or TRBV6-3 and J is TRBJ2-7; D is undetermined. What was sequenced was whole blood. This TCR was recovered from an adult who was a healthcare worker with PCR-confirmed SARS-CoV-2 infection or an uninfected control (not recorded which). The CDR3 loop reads CASAATYSEQYF. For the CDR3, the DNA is TGTGCCAGCGCCGCCACCTATTCCGAGCAGTACTTC.